Each of the 20 T cell receptor beta chains below was sequenced from the same sample in a study of blood T cell repertoires in COVID-19. The assay was immunoSEQ multiplex PCR, and TCRdb's table has in-frame clones only and misses some. The repertoire has some 180,000 clones, around 82% of them found once; the top ten carry about 5%. The sequenced sample was PBMCs or T cells enriched from blood (not recorded which). The source of these receptors is a woman aged 55 to 70 with acute COVID-19.

The V and J genes are TRBV12-3 or TRBV12-4 and TRBJ1-3; D uncertain. V gave up 3 bases and J gave up 7 bases, with 4 bases separating them. There are 11 residues in the CDR3. The CDR3 here is CASSFSNTIYF. The CDR3 DNA sequence: TGTGCCAGCAGTTTTAGCAACACCATATATTTT.

A few counts support this clone. The chain has TRBV5-4 and TRBJ1-1; TRBD1 matches 8 bases. The CDR3 contains 13 residues. V gave up 4 bases and J gave up 8 bases; unmatched junction bases: 7. Germline-derived CDR1 and CDR2 are SGHNT and YYREEE (reference sequence). CDR3 in amino acids: CASSPTGVREAFF. CDR3 bases: TGTGCCAGCAGCCCGACAGGGGTAAGAGAAGCTTTCTTT.

The rearrangement links TRBV5-4 to TRBJ2-1; a weak D match, TRBD2 (6 bases). The V end was cut by 7 bases, the J end by 2 bases, with 10 bases between. CDR1 and CDR2 (germline): SGHNT, YYREEE (reference sequence). The CDR3 totals 13 residues. The CDR3 protein is CASSGGAYNEQFF. The CDR3 nucleotides read TGTGCCAGCTCAGGCGGGGCCTACAATGAGCAGTTCTTC.

The chain joins TRBV6-5 to TRBJ1-1; no reliable D call. Germline V gene sequence: CDR1 MNHEY, CDR2 SVGAGI. Deletions cut 2 bases from V and 3 bases from J, with 7 bases between. CDR3 length: 13 amino acids. CDR3 sequence: CASSYRSDTEAFF. The CDR3 DNA reads as TGTGCCAGCAGTTACCGAAGCGACACTGAAGCTTTCTTT.

This chain connects TRBV27 to TRBJ2-5, with 7 bases lining up with TRBD1. This CDR3 has 15 residues. V trimming: 3 bases; J trimming: 1 base; junction bases outside the gene matches: 5. The germline V gene has CDR1 MNHEY and CDR2 SMNVEV (reference sequence). The CDR3 loop reads CASSFATGSQETQYF. CDR3 nucleotides: TGTGCCAGCAGTTTCGCGACAGGGAGCCAAGAGACCCAGTACTTC.

J is TRBJ2-7 and V is TRBV15; 8 bases agree with TRBD1. Trimming removed 3 bases from V and 0 bases from J; junction bases left unmatched: 7. The CDR3 length is 16 residues. Germline V lookup: CDR1 LNHNV, CDR2 YYDKDF (reference sequence). This CDR3 is CATSSPGTGVSYEQYV. CDR3 DNA: TGTGCCACCAGCAGCCCTGGGACAGGTGTCTCCTACGAGCAGTACGTC.

The chain is built from TRBV18 and TRBJ2-7, with 9 bases matching TRBD2. The CDR3 is 18 residues long. In germline, CDR1 is KGHSH, CDR2 LQKENI. With V trimmed by 5 bases and J by 0 bases, 14 bases remained unmatched. In DNA form, the CDR3 reads TGTGCCAGCTCAGCCGAAACCGGACTAGCGCGTATCTCCTACGAGCAGTACTTC. Its translation is CASSAETGLARISYEQYF.

The chain employs TRBV6-2 or TRBV6-3 and TRBJ1-5; no definite D call. Germline lookup yields CDR1 MNHEY and CDR2 SVGEGT. V was shortened by 4 bases and J by 0 bases, with 10 bases between the two germline ends. The CDR3 extends over 15 amino acids. CDR3 DNA: TGTGCCAGCAGTTCGACTTGGAATAGCAATCAGCCCCAGCATTTT. The encoded protein is CASSSTWNSNQPQHF.

The chain links TRBV18 to TRBJ2-7; TRBD1 might be the D (5 bases). There are 16 residues in the CDR3. The germline V gene encodes CDR1 KGHSH and CDR2 LQKENI. V lost 5 bases, J lost 2 bases, and 19 bases lay in between. CDR3: CASSAKVGHVAYEQYV. The CDR3 coding sequence is TGTGCCAGCTCAGCAAAAGTAGGACATGTCGCCTACGAGCAGTACGTC.

This rearrangement joins TRBV6-2 or TRBV6-3 to TRBJ2-7; D remains unclear. V was cut by 2 bases and J by 4 bases, with 3 bases left in between. Germline V gives CDR1 MNHEY, CDR2 SVGEGT. The length of the CDR3 is 11 residues. CDR3 nucleotide sequence: TGTGCCAGCAGTTACCTTTACGAGCAGTACGTC. Residues: CASSYLYEQYV.

V gene TRBV15 combines with J gene TRBJ1-5; 7 bases line up with TRBD1. CDR3 length: 20 amino acids. V trimming: 5 bases; J trimming: 1 base; junction bases outside the gene matches: 20. Germline CDR1 is LNHNV and CDR2 is YYDKDF (reference sequence). The CDR3 loop reads CATSPKIQTGYSSSNQPQHF. For the CDR3, the DNA is TGTGCCACCAGCCCGAAAATCCAGACAGGGTACTCATCGAGCAATCAGCCCCAGCATTTT.

The chain has TRBV5-5 and TRBJ2-1, with TRBD2 as a possible D gene (6 bases). The CDR3 runs to 14 residues. In germline, CDR1 is SGHKS, CDR2 YYEKEE (reference sequence). V shed 4 bases and J shed 6 bases, with 14 bases lying between them. In nucleotides, the CDR3 is TGTGCCAGCAGCCAGGGACTGGCAAGCAATGAGCAGTTCTTC. Encoded protein: CASSQGLASNEQFF.

This chain connects TRBV7-2 to TRBJ2-7; the D gene is possibly TRBD1 (6 bases). V lost 1 base and J lost 3, with 7 bases in between. The CDR3 totals 13 residues. Germline V CDR1 and CDR2: SGHTA, FQGNSA. CDR3 nucleotide sequence: TGTGCCAGCAGCTTAGGCAGGGGCTACGAGCAGTACGTC. Translating it yields CASSLGRGYEQYV.

This clone was recorded only once. V is TRBV5-1 and J is TRBJ1-5; unclear D gene. V was pared by 0 bases and J by 3 bases, with 4 bases between. This CDR3 is built from 13 residues. Germline CDR1 SGHRS, CDR2 YFSETQ. The CDR3 sequence: CASSLGHNQPQHF. DNA of the CDR3: TGCGCCAGCAGCTTGGGACACAATCAGCCCCAGCATTTT.

This rearrangement joins TRBV5-4 to TRBJ1-6, with D possibly TRBD1 on 5 matching bases. Germline-derived CDR1 and CDR2 are SGHNT and YYREEE (reference sequence). V was pared by 3 bases and J by 5 bases, with 12 bases between. This CDR3 comprises 15 residues. The CDR3 reads CASSSMEGNNSPLHF. Written as DNA, the CDR3 is TGTGCCAGCAGCTCCATGGAGGGGAATAATTCACCCCTCCACTTT. Drawing the rest from reference TRBV5-4 and TRBJ1-6, the complete variable domain is ETGVTQSPTHLIKTRGQQVTLRCSSQSGHNTVSWYQQALGQGPQFIFQYYREEENGRGNFPPRFSGLQFPNYSSELNVNALELDDSALYLCASSSMEGNNSPLHFGNGTRLTVT.

The rearrangement links TRBV18 to TRBJ2-1; D not certain. Looked up from germline, CDR1 is KGHSH and CDR2 is LQKENI. This CDR3 spans 14 amino acids. V gave up 6 bases and J gave up 1 base, with 10 bases separating them. The CDR3 DNA reads as TGTGCCAGCTCCGCGACAAATTCCTACAATGAGCAGTTCTTC. Translation gives CASSATNSYNEQFF.

Only one count was recorded for this clone. J is TRBJ2-1 and V is TRBV5-1; the match to TRBD2 covers 14 bases. The germline gives CDR1 SGHRS, CDR2 YFSETQ. The CDR3 totals 17 residues. V trimming: 4 bases; J trimming: 5 bases; junction bases outside the gene matches: 8. For the CDR3, the DNA is TGCGCCAGCAGCACGGGACTAGCGGGAGACTACGACAATGAGCAGTTCTTC. Amino acids: CASSTGLAGDYDNEQFF.

V gene TRBV19 combines with J gene TRBJ1-5; 8 bases agree with TRBD1. The CDR3 has 15 amino acids. CDR1 is LNHDA, CDR2 SQIVND, per germline (reference sequence). The V gene end was trimmed by 4 bases and the J gene end by 2 bases; junction bases not matched to a gene: 4. The CDR3 DNA sequence: TGTGCCAGTAGTAGGGACAGGCGAGGCAATCAGCCCCAGCATTTT. Amino acids: CASSRDRRGNQPQHF.

This chain uses TRBV4-2 with TRBJ1-2; D call uncertain. This CDR3 is built from 15 residues. The germline gives CDR1 LGHNA, CDR2 YNFKEQ. V was trimmed by 1 base and J by 3 bases, leaving 12 bases between them. CDR3 loop: CASSQGFGAHYGYTF. The CDR3, as DNA: TGTGCCAGCAGCCAAGGGTTTGGAGCTCACTATGGCTACACCTTC.

CDR3 bases: TGTGCCACCAGTGAACTAGCGGGAGACCTAGTTGAGCAGTTCTTC. Residues: CATSELAGDLVEQFF. The chain employs TRBV24-1 and TRBJ2-1; TRBD2 matches 11 bases. The CDR3 is 15 residues long. V gave up 4 bases and J gave up 9 bases; unmatched junction bases: 7. Germline V gene data show CDR1 as KGHDR and CDR2 as SFDVKD.